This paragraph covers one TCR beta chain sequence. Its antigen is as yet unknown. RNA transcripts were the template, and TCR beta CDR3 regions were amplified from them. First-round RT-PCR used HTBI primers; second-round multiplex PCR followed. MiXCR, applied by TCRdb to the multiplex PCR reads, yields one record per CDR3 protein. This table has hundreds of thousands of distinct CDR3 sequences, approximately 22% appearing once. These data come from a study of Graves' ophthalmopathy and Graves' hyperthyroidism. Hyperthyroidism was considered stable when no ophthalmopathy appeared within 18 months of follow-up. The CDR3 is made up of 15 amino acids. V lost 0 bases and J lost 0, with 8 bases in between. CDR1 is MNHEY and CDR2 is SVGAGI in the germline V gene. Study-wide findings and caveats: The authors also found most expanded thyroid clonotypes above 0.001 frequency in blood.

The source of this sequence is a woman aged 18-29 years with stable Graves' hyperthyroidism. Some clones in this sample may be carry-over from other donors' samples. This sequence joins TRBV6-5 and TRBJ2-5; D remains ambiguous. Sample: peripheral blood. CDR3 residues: CASSYSGSYQETQYF. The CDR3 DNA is TGTGCCAGCAGTTACTCTGGATCATACCAAGAGACCCAGTACTTC.